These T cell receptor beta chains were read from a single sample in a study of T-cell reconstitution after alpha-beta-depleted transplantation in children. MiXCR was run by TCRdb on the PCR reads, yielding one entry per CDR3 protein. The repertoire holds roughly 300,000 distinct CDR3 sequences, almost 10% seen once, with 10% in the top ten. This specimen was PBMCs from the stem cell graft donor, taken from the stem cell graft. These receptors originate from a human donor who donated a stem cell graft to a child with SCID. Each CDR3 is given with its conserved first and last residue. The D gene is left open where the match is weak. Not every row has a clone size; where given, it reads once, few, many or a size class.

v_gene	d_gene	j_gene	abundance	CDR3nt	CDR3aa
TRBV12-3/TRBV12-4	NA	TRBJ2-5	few	TGTGCCAGCAGTACCTATGGGGGCAGTGAGACCCAGTACTTC	CASSTYGGSETQYF
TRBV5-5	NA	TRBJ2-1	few	TGTGCCAGCAGCTTACTTAGGGGCATGTGGGAGCAGTTCTTC	CASSLLRGMWEQFF
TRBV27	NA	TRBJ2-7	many	TGTGCCAGCTGGGATCAACAGGGCCCTACCTACGAGCAGTACTTC	CASWDQQGPTYEQYF
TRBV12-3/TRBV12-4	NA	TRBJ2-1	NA	TGTGCCAGCAGCGGGGGTGGGGGGCGTGAGCAGTTCTTC	CASSGGGGREQFF
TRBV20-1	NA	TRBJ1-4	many	TGCAGTGCTGGACAGAGGGAAAAACTGTTTTTT	CSAGQREKLFF
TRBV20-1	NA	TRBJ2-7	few	TGCAGTGCAGTTTACAGTCCTCCCTACGAGCAGTACTTC	CSAVYSPPYEQYF
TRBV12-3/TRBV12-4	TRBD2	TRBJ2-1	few	TGTGCCAGCAGTTTCGGACTAGCGGGGATAGATGAGCAGTTCTTC	CASSFGLAGIDEQFF
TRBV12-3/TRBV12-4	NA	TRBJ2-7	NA	TGTGCCAGCAGTTTCCTCGCCGGGAACTACGAGCAGTACTTC	CASSFLAGNYEQYF
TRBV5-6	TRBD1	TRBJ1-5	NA	TGTGCCAGCAGCCACGACAGGGTTAGGAGCAATCAGCCCCAGCATTTT	CASSHDRVRSNQPQHF
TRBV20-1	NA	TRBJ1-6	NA	TGCAGTGCTAGAGATCCGGGTCGGGGGGCCCCGTATTCACCCCTCCACTTT	CSARDPGRGAPYSPLHF
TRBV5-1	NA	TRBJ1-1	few	TGCGCCAGCAGCTGGCGGGGGGGAAATGAAGCTTTCTTT	CASSWRGGNEAFF
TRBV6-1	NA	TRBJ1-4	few	TGTGCCAGCAGTCCCCGGCCCCCAGTGACAGAAAAACTGTTTTTT	CASSPRPPVTEKLFF
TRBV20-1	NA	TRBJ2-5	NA	TGCAGTGCTAGAGTTCAGGGATTGGAGACCCAGTACTTC	CSARVQGLETQYF
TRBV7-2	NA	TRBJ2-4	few	TGTGCCAGCAGCTTGGTTACAAGCAAGCCAAAAGGATTCATTCAGTACTTC	CASSLVTSKPKGFIQYF
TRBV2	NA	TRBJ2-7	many	TGTGCCAGCAGTGAAATTTACGAGCAGTACTTC	CASSEIYEQYF
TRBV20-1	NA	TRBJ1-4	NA	TGCAGTGCCACCGACGGGGGAGAAAAACTGTTTTTT	CSATDGGEKLFF
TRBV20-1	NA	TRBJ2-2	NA	TGCAGTGCGGGGGGACAATACACCGGGGAGCTGTTTTTT	CSAGGQYTGELFF
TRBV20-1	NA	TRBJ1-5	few	TGCAGTGCTAGACGGCCCCCCGCTGGACAGCCCCAGCATTTT	CSARRPPAGQPQHF
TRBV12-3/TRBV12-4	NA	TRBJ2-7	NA	TGTGCCAGCAGTTTGGGTCCTAGCGTTGCCTACGAGCAGTACTTC	CASSLGPSVAYEQYF
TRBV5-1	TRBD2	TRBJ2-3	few	TGCGCCAGCAGCTTTACTAGCGGGGGGGCCGCAGATACGCAGTATTTT	CASSFTSGGAADTQYF
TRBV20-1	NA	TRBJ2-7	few	TGCAGTGCTAGAGATTTGGGGCATATCTACGAGCAGTACTTC	CSARDLGHIYEQYF
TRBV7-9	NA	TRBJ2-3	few	TGTGCCAGCAGCTTAGAGGTAGATACGCAGTATTTT	CASSLEVDTQYF
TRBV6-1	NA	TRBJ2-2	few	TGTGCCAGCAGTGGCCTGGGGACCGGGGAGCTGTTTTTT	CASSGLGTGELFF
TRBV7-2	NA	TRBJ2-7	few	TGTGCCAGCAACCGTGGAGGCTACGAGCAGTACTTC	CASNRGGYEQYF
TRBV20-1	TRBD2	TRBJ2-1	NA	TGCAGTGCTAGGCAACGGGGGGTAACCTACAATGAGCAGTTCTTC	CSARQRGVTYNEQFF
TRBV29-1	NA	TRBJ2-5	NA	TGCAGCGTTGATTCTCCAGCGACCCAAGAGACCAAGTACTTC	CSVDSPATQETKYF
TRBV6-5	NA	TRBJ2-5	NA	TGTGCCAGCAGTTACTCCTGGGCCCTCCAAGAGACCCAGTACTTC	CASSYSWALQETQYF
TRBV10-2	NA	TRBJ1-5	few	TGCGCCAGCAGTGAGTCAGGGGTCGATCAGCCCCAGCATTTT	CASSESGVDQPQHF
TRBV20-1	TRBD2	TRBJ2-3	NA	TGCAGTGCCACTCAGCGGGGGGTCGCAGATACGCAGTATTTT	CSATQRGVADTQYF
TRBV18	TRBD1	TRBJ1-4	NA	TGTGCCAGCTCACCAAACGACAGGGTAGTTGAAAAACTGTTTTTT	CASSPNDRVVEKLFF
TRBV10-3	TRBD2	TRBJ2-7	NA	TGTGCCTCTGGACTAGCGGGCCCCGACGAGCAGTACTTC	CASGLAGPDEQYF
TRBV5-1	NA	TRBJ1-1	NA	TGCGCCAGCAGCTTGGTTGGGGGACAGAACACTGAAGCTTTCTTT	CASSLVGGQNTEAFF
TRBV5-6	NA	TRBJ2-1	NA	TGTGCCAGCAGTTCCGCCCTGAGCTCCTACAATGAGCAGTTCTTC	CASSSALSSYNEQFF
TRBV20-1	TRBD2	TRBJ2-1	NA	TGCAGTGCTACTGAGCGGGGGGGATACTCCTACAATGAGCAGTTCTTC	CSATERGGYSYNEQFF
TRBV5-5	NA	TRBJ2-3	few	TGTGCCAGCAGCTCGCTGTGGATGGTGACAGATACGCAGTATTTT	CASSSLWMVTDTQYF
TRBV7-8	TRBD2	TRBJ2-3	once	TGTGCCAGCAGCTTACCCCTCGATAGCGGGGGGGTGGGAACAGATACGCAGTATTTT	CASSLPLDSGGVGTDTQYF
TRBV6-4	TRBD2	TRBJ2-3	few	TGTGCCAGCAGTGTGACTAGCGGGGGGAGCACAGATACGCAGTATTTT	CASSVTSGGSTDTQYF
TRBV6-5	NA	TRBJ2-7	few	TGTGCCAGCCGTAAAGAGAAGCAGTACTTC	CASRKEKQYF
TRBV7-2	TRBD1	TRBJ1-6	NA	TGTGCCAGCAGCTTAAGCGGGACAGGAAATTCACCCCTCCACTTT	CASSLSGTGNSPLHF
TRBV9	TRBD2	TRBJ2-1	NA	TGTGCCAGCAGCGTAGGCGGCGGGGGGTACTACAATGAGCAGTTCTTC	CASSVGGGGYYNEQFF
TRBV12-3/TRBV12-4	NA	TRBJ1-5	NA	TGTGCCAGCAGTTTTGCCCATGGGGGGAATCAGCCCCAGCATTTT	CASSFAHGGNQPQHF